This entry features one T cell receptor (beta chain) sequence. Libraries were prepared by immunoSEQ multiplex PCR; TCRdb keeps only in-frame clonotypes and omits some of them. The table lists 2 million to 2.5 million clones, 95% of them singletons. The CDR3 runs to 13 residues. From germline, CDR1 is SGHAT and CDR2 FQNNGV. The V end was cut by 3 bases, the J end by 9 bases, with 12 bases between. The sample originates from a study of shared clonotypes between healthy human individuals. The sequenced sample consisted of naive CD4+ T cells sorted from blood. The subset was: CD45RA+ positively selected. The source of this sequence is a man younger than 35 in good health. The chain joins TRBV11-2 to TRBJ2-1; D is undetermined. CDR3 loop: CASSFLHSGEQFF. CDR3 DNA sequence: TGTGCCAGCAGCTTTCTACACAGTGGTGAGCAGTTCTTC.